One and the same sample provided the 25 T cell receptor beta chains below, sequenced in a study of breast tumors, draining lymph nodes, adjacent tissues. Axillary draining lymph nodes of breast cancer patients supplied the node samples. MiXCR was run by TCRdb on the multiplex PCR reads, yielding one entry per CDR3 protein. The sample has 200,000 to 250,000 distinct CDR3 sequences, less than 40% seen once. Sequenced sample: axillary lymph node tissue. The origin of the receptors is a female donor with breast cancer. Some clones in this sample may be carry-over from other donors' samples.

A single count supports this clonotype. The rearrangement links TRBV29-1 to TRBJ1-2; TRBD1 agrees at 10 bases. The trim removed 7 bases at V and 3 bases at J, leaving 8 bases unmatched. The CDR3 length is 14 residues. The V gene's germline CDR1 is SQVTM and CDR2 ANQGSEA. The CDR3 DNA sequence: TGCAGCGCTTCGACAGGGGGCAGAGACTATGGCTACACCTTC. Translation: CSASTGGRDYGYTF.

This clonotype was found many times. This rearrangement joins TRBV9 to TRBJ2-4; D is unresolved. The CDR3 has 16 amino acids. Per the germline V gene, CDR1 is SGDLS and CDR2 is YYNGEE. The V end was cut by 0 bases, the J end by 0 bases, with 10 bases between. The CDR3 loop is CASSVGLSQAKNIQYF. CDR3 coding DNA: TGTGCCAGCAGCGTAGGCCTCTCCCAAGCCAAAAACATTCAGTACTTC. Full variable domain (outside the CDR3, taken from reference TRBV9 and TRBJ2-4): DSGVTQTPKHLITATGQRVTLRCSPRSGDLSVYWYQQSLDQGLQFLIQYYNGEERAKGNILERFSAQQFPDLHSELNLSSLELGDSALYFCASSVGLSQAKNIQYFGAGTRLSVL.

The chain uses TRBV20-1 and TRBJ1-1, with a weak D call TRBD1 (5 bases). The CDR3 consists of 12 residues. CDR1 and CDR2 from the germline V gene are DFQATT and SNEGSKA (reference sequence). Here the CDR3 DNA reads TGCAGCGCTTTTCAGGGGAACACTGAAGCTTTCTTT. This codes for CSAFQGNTEAFF.

A note on this clonotype: A read error may produce the germline difference seen at one junction end. This chain connects TRBV11-2 to TRBJ2-3; D uncertain. CDR1 and CDR2 (germline): SGHAT, FQNNGV. CDR3 length: 15 amino acids. CDR3 coding DNA: TGTGCCAGCAACTTACGGTCCCAATCCACAGATACGCAGTATTTT. This translates into CASNLRSQSTDTQYF.

The chain recombines TRBV7-9 with TRBJ2-5, with D uncertain. V lost 6 bases to trimming and J lost 4 bases, with 9 bases between them. The CDR3 consists of 12 residues. CDR1 and CDR2 (germline): SEHNR, FQNEAQ (reference sequence). The chain's CDR3 is CASRIVAETQYF. The DNA of the CDR3 is TGTGCCAGCAGAATAGTCGCAGAGACCCAGTACTTC.

This clonotype was seen many times. The chain is built from TRBV9 and TRBJ2-5, with 7 bases fitting TRBD2. Germline CDR1 and CDR2: SGDLS and YYNGEE. The CDR3 is made up of 15 amino acids. V dropped 3 bases and J dropped 1; count of bases not matched to a gene: 6. This CDR3 reads CASSALTGGQETQYF. The CDR3 DNA follows: TGTGCCAGCAGCGCCCTGACGGGGGGCCAAGAGACCCAGTACTTC.

This clonotype was found many times. This rearrangement joins TRBV2 to TRBJ1-5; D unclear. Deletions cut 6 bases from V and 7 bases from J, with 10 bases between. This CDR3 has 12 residues. The V gene's germline CDR1 is SNHLY and CDR2 FYNNEI. The CDR3 DNA follows: TGTGCCAGCAGGAGACATGGGCAGCCCCAGCATTTT. It is translated as CASRRHGQPQHF.

This clonotype was recorded at least ten times. For the CDR3, the DNA is TGTGCCACCAGCGACCATAGCGGGGGGGCCTTAGATACGCAGTATTTT. Translating gives CATSDHSGGALDTQYF. The chain couples TRBV15 to TRBJ2-3; 11 bases line up with TRBD2. Germline assignment: CDR1 LNHNV and CDR2 YYDKDF (reference sequence). Losses at the gene ends were 5 bases for V and 5 bases for J; bases not matched to a gene: 9. This CDR3 spans 16 amino acids.

This clonotype was seen ten or more times. The chain recombines TRBV4-3 with TRBJ1-2, with 11 bases that match TRBD1. Germline values: CDR1 LGHNA, CDR2 YSLEER. The V and J ends lost 3 bases and 7 bases, in that order; junction bases with no gene match: 7. The CDR3 consists of 15 residues. This chain's CDR3 is CASSQRTGGFSGYTF. The CDR3 coding sequence is TGCGCCAGCAGCCAGCGGACAGGGGGCTTTTCTGGCTACACCTTC.

This clonotype was observed a few times. The chain links TRBV3-1 to TRBJ1-2; D remains unclear. CDR3 length: 16 residues. Trimming pared 0 bases from V and 1 base from J, leaving 12 bases between. Germline V gene sequence: CDR1 LGHDT, CDR2 YNNKEL (reference sequence). In DNA form, the CDR3 reads TGTGCCAGCAGCCAAGATGCCGGGCGCTATAACTATGGCTACACCTTC. As protein: CASSQDAGRYNYGYTF.

The CDR3: CASSFGTGSGYTF. The CDR3, as DNA: TGTGCCAGCAGTTTTGGGACAGGTAGTGGCTACACCTTC. The chain combines TRBV27 with TRBJ1-2; 8 nucleotides match TRBD1. The germline gives CDR1 MNHEY, CDR2 SMNVEV (reference sequence). This CDR3 spans 13 amino acids. The J segment lost 7 bases and the V segment lost 3 bases, leaving 4 bases of the junction unmatched.

This clonotype was found many times. The chain is built from TRBV20-1 and TRBJ2-3, with D unclear. CDR3 length equals 10 residues. In germline, CDR1 is DFQATT, CDR2 SNEGSKA (reference sequence). The V gene lost 7 bases and the J gene lost 4 bases, with 6 bases spanning the gap. The CDR3 DNA reads TGCAGTGTTTTCTCAGATACGCAGTATTTT. Translation: CSVFSDTQYF.

On this clonotype: One end of the junction is discordant with germline, which a read error may explain. V and J are TRBV6-6 and TRBJ1-5, with D possibly TRBD1 on 6 matching bases. This CDR3 contains 15 residues. Per germline, CDR1 MNHNY and CDR2 SVGAGI (reference sequence). The CDR3 here is CASSFQDSVNQPRHF. The CDR3 DNA is TGTGCCAGCAGTTTCCAGGACAGCGTAAATCAGCCCCGGCATTTT.

The chain uses TRBV6-1 and TRBJ2-7; TRBD2 agrees at 9 bases. The CDR3 consists of 16 residues. With 2 bases clipped from V and 7 bases from J, the junction kept 12 bases outside the gene matches. Germline assignment: CDR1 MNHNS and CDR2 SASEGT. CDR3 amino acids: CASSEKTSGWGMEQYF. As DNA, the CDR3 is TGTGCCAGCAGTGAAAAGACTAGCGGATGGGGTATGGAGCAGTACTTC.

Many counts were recorded for this clonotype. This chain links TRBV6-1 with TRBJ2-7; a weak D match, TRBD2 (6 bases). The CDR3 runs 14 residues. The V gene lost 0 bases and the J gene lost 4 bases, with 10 bases spanning the gap. CDR1 is MNHNS and CDR2 is SASEGT in the germline V gene. Written as DNA, the CDR3 is TGTGCCAGCAGTGAAGCGGGACTCAGTTACGAGCAGTACTTC. It codes for CASSEAGLSYEQYF.

This clonotype was observed many times. The chain carries TRBV2 and TRBJ2-2, with 9 bases aligning to TRBD2. The length of the CDR3 is 15 residues. CDR1 is SNHLY and CDR2 is FYNNEI in the germline V gene. V shed 3 bases and J 4 bases; nucleotides not matched to a gene: 3. The CDR3 loop reads CASSDVAGVTGELFF. The CDR3 nucleotides read TGTGCCAGCAGTGATGTAGCGGGAGTCACCGGGGAGCTGTTTTTT.

This clonotype has at least ten counts. The CDR3 region is CASSPSPDTIYF. CDR3 in DNA: TGTGCCAGCAGCCCCTCACCGGACACCATATATTTT. The V and J genes are TRBV7-6 and TRBJ1-3, with no clear D. The germline V gene encodes CDR1 SGHVS and CDR2 FNYEAQ. The CDR3 extends over 12 amino acids. V gave up 5 bases and J gave up 8 bases, with 10 bases separating them. The full variable domain, with the rest looked up from reference TRBV7-6 and TRBJ1-3, is GAGVSQSPRYKVTKRGQDVALRCDPISGHVSLYWYRQALGQGPEFLTYFNYEAQQDKSGLPNDRFSAERPEGSISTLTIQRTEQRDSAMYRCASSPSPDTIYFGEGSWLTVV.

A word on this clonotype: It may be a read error: a sequence one base away is much more abundant. The missing conserved phenylalanine or tryptophan at the end of this CDR3 makes a read error likely. It is unclear where the CDR3 begins or ends on the DNA, so no DNA is shown, and the CDR3 is as TCRdb lists it. The chain uses TRBV7-2 and TRBJ2-1; TRBD1 was called by the table and not checked on the DNA. With termini counted, the CDR3 has 14 amino acids. Germline lookup yields CDR1 SGHTA and CDR2 FQGNSA. This chain's CDR3 is CASTLAGGQHTPFL.

In its sample, this clonotype was seen many times. The chain couples TRBV27 to TRBJ1-5; perhaps TRBD1 as D (5 bases). This CDR3 has 15 residues. The V and J ends lost 5 bases and 5 bases respectively, with 16 bases between them. CDR1 is MNHEY and CDR2 is SMNVEV in the germline V gene (reference sequence). The CDR3 DNA reads TGTGCCAGCAGTCGTTCGGGACGGATTGATCAGCCCCAGCATTTT. It yields the protein CASSRSGRIDQPQHF.

The V gene is TRBV20-1, the J gene TRBJ2-3; TRBD2 aligns across 9 bases. V shed 6 bases, J shed 8 bases, and the junction held 12 bases outside the gene matches. Germline CDR1 DFQATT, CDR2 SNEGSKA (reference sequence). This CDR3 contains 14 residues. The CDR3 spells CSARREGPAATQYF. The CDR3, as DNA: TGCAGTGCAAGGCGGGAGGGCCCCGCAGCTACGCAGTATTTT.

This clonotype showed up just a few times. J is TRBJ2-7 and V is TRBV28; TRBD2 matches 8 bases. V was pared by 0 bases and J by 5 bases, with 6 bases of the junction left unmatched. The CDR3 is 15 residues long. CDR1 is MDHEN, CDR2 SYDVKM, per germline. The CDR3 sequence: CASSLWSLAGDEQYF. DNA for the CDR3: TGTGCCAGCAGTTTATGGTCGCTAGCGGGCGACGAGCAGTACTTC.

In this sample, this clonotype turned up many times. V usage is TRBV20-1 and J usage is TRBJ1-4, with a tentative D call TRBD1 (6 bases). The CDR3 spans 14 residues. Trimming took 5 bases from V and 7 from J, leaving 17 bases between them. Germline V gene lookup returns CDR1 DFQATT and CDR2 SNEGSKA (reference sequence). The CDR3 sequence is CSAGRTAQLEKLFF. Written as DNA, the CDR3 is TGCAGTGCTGGCCGGACAGCTCAACTTGAAAAACTGTTTTTT.

Ten or more counts support this clonotype. The chain joins TRBV2 to TRBJ2-7; TRBD1 matches at 11 bases. The CDR3 contains 15 residues. Germline-derived CDR1 and CDR2 are SNHLY and FYNNEI. The junction had 8 bases not matched to a gene; V was cut back by 8 bases and J by 2 bases. The CDR3 DNA is TGTGCCAGCCGGACAAGGGACAGGGGGGCCTACGAGCAGTACTTC. Encoded protein: CASRTRDRGAYEQYF.

This clonotype has at least ten counts. This CDR3 reads CASSPTSGGNYEQYF. CDR3 sequence (DNA): TGTGCCAGCAGTCCGACTAGCGGGGGCAACTACGAGCAGTACTTC. This chain joins TRBV11-3 and TRBJ2-7, with TRBD2 matching over 12 bases. Germline lookup yields CDR1 SGHNT and CDR2 YENEEA. Trimming at V came to 6 bases and at J to 3 bases, leaving 6 bases not matched to a gene. The CDR3 has 15 amino acids.

This chain links TRBV10-3 with TRBJ2-5, with TRBD1 matching 7 bases. The CDR3 totals 15 residues. Germline lookup yields CDR1 ENHRY and CDR2 SYGVKD. V was pared by 2 bases and J by 4 bases, with 7 bases of the junction left unmatched. CDR3 amino acids: CAISEPYGTAETQYF. CDR3 bases: TGTGCCATCAGTGAGCCTTACGGGACAGCAGAGACCCAGTACTTC.